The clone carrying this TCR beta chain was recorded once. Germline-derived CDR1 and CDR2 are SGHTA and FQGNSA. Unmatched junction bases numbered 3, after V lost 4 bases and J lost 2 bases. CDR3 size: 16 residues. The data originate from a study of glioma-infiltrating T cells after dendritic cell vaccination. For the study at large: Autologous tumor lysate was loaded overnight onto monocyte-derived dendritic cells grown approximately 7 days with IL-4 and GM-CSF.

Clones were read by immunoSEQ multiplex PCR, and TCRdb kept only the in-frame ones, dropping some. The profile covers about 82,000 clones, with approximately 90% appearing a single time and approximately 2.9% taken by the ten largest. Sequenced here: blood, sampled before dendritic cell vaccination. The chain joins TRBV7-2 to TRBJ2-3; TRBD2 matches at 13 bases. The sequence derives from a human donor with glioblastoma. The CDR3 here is CASSSGLAGLTDTQYF. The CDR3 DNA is TGTGCCAGCAGCTCGGGACTAGCGGGGCTCACAGATACGCAGTATTTT.